The T cell receptor (beta chain) described here comes from a study of T-cell memory formation after mild COVID-19 (dated by TCRdb to the early 2020s). Background on the whole study: Most TCR sequence clusters were specific to one of the two donors. T-cell clones expanding and contracting after mild COVID-19 in a couple of donors were tracked by longitudinal TCRalpha and TCRbeta repertoire sequencing. The cohort was made up of two young adult volunteers, one female and one male, who were previously healthy. What the study reported, not specific to this receptor: Clones contracting from day 15 to 85 had balanced CD4/CD8 phenotypes, while a second wave expanding from day 15 to 37 was biased towards CD4+. Whether the second-wave clones peaking on day 37 were SARS-CoV-2 specific was not confirmed. Only a couple of mild cases were covered by the study, and larger cohorts that include severe cases with pre-infection samples were considered necessary. Some responding clones were detected in pre-infection memory, suggesting pre-existing cross-reactive memory T cells joined the SARS-CoV-2 response. Contracting CD4+ clones turned up mainly in the CM and EM memory subsets, whereas EMRA was where CD8+ clones were enriched.

Sequencing took place on an Illumina NovaSeq 6000. TCRalpha and TCRbeta cDNA libraries were built by 5'RACE with constant-segment primers, adding sample barcodes and unique molecular identifiers. RNA was extracted from every sample with Trizol reagent. Libraries were amplified in two PCR steps, with a second sample barcode and Illumina TruSeq adapters added in the second step. The libraries were sequenced on an Illumina NovaSeq using 2 x 150 bp paired-end reads. The source study handled its data this way. The reads were demultiplexed and collapsed into UMI-guided consensus sequences using migec v1.2.7. With mixcr v2.1.11, UMI consensuses were aligned to TRA and TRB V and J templates and assembled into clonotypes. A clonotype was counted as expanded or contracted only when both edgeR and NoisET called the clonotype significant, with the noise models trained on biological replicates. For edgeR calls, the thresholds were a false discovery rate-adjusted p below 0.01 and a log2 fold-change of 1. As an exploratory analysis of dynamics, PCA with hierarchical clustering was applied to max-normalized trajectories of the 1000 most abundant clonotypes. Separately sequenced CD4+ and CD8+ repertoires were used to assign the CD4 or CD8 phenotype of responding clones. TCRdb took the public reads, trimmed them with fastp at Q25, ran MiXCR for clone calling and kept in-frame beta chains. A single entry per CDR3 protein holds the most common genes and DNA from its merged rows. TCRdb's processing, not the authors', yielded these V and J calls. The sample data list hundreds of thousands of distinct CDR3 sequences, and less than 25% of these were observed just once. Around 8.4% of the sample is in the top ten clones.

V has 1 base trimmed and J has 2 bases trimmed; junction bases matching no gene number 3. The cysteine opens and the phenylalanine closes a CDR3 of 15 amino acids. The retained sequence is limited to the CDR3, 45 bases, with the frame set at the first base. CDR1 and CDR2, per the germline V gene (reference sequence), are SEHNR and FQNEAQ. PBMCs were isolated by Ficoll-Paque density gradient centrifugation. On this clonotype itself: The specificity of this receptor is unknown. No much larger clone is present one base from it, and per-base qualities are unavailable.

Sample: PBMCs or a T cell subset sorted from them (not recorded which). The sequence derives from an adult woman who had mild COVID-19 (a few samples of this study predate the infection). The sample titles of this study are shuffled in the database, so cell type and time point are left out; the donor was told from shared clones. The sequence joins TRBV7-9 to TRBJ2-3; 7 central bases correspond to TRBD2. CDR3 region: CASSLEGTNTDTQYF. The nucleotides read TGTGCCAGCAGCTTAGAAGGGACTAACACAGATACGCAGTATTTT.